A single count supports the clone carrying this TCR beta chain. What it recognizes is unknown. The PCR used 60 Vbeta and 13 Jbeta primers. Assay used: immunoSEQ multiplex PCR; TCRdb lists only in-frame clones, some missing. The profile covers fewer than 200,000 clones, with around 74% appearing a single time and under 2.5% taken by the ten largest. This specimen belongs to a study of cytomegalovirus exposure and HLA in healthy donors. Study-level background: There were some 81 million unique TCRs (from HLA-typed donors) in an early data release. Study-wide findings and caveats: Equally common other TCR beta chains were less clonally expanded than HLA-associated ones, a later analysis found. In a later analysis, most CMV-associated TCR beta chains appeared HLA-restricted.

The CDR3 contains 14 residues. After removal of 4 bases from V and 6 bases from J, the junction contained 8 bases not matched to a gene. Germline V lookup: CDR1 SGDLS, CDR2 YYNGEE. Sequences were obtained from PBMCs. The chain uses TRBV9 and TRBJ1-2; the match to TRBD1 covers 8 bases. The source of this sequence is a female donor in good health and CMV-seronegative. The CDR3 reads CASSPRTGIDGYTF. CDR3 in DNA: TGTGCCAGCAGCCCTCGGACAGGGATAGATGGCTACACCTTC.